A selection of T cell receptor beta chains follows, all from one sample in a study of cytomegalovirus exposure and HLA in healthy donors. Profiled with immunoSEQ multiplex PCR; TCRdb holds only in-frame clones, not every one. The sample consists of around 150,000 clones, under 90% of them appearing once. The sequencing sample was made of PBMCs. The receptors derive from a young woman in good health and CMV-seropositive. The CDR3 runs from the conserved cysteine through the conserved F or W. D genes are given only for firm matches. Not all rows give a size; the values are once, few, many and, for expanded clones, a class.

CDR3 protein: CASSSEETQYF
CDR3 DNA: TGTGCCAGCAGCTCAGAAGAGACCCAGTACTTC
J gene: TRBJ2-5
V gene: TRBV9
clone size: .
D gene: .

CDR3 protein: CATSKDQGVGGYTF
CDR3 DNA: TGTGCCACCAGCAAAGACCAGGGGGTGGGCGGCTACACCTTC
J gene: TRBJ1-2
V gene: TRBV15
clone size: .
D gene: TRBD1

CDR3 protein: CAWSEQGLAFF
CDR3 DNA: TGTGCCTGGAGTGAACAGGGTTTGGCTTTCTTT
J gene: TRBJ1-1
V gene: TRBV30
clone size: .
D gene: .

CDR3 protein: CASTALGSSYNEQFF
CDR3 DNA: TGTGCCAGCACCGCGCTTGGGAGCTCCTACAATGAGCAGTTCTTC
J gene: TRBJ2-1
V gene: TRBV6-6
clone size: .
D gene: .

CDR3 protein: CATSWSGMNTEAFF
CDR3 DNA: TGTGCCACCAGCTGGTCGGGGATGAACACTGAAGCTTTCTTT
J gene: TRBJ1-1
V gene: TRBV15
clone size: .
D gene: .

CDR3 protein: CASSYSKGAQEAFF
CDR3 DNA: TGTGCCAGCAGTTACTCGAAGGGGGCGCAGGAAGCTTTCTTT
J gene: TRBJ1-1
V gene: TRBV6-5
clone size: .
D gene: TRBD1

CDR3 protein: CASSLAGAAKNIQYF
CDR3 DNA: TGTGCCAGCAGCTTAGCGGGAGCAGCCAAAAACATTCAGTACTTC
J gene: TRBJ2-4
V gene: TRBV13
clone size: .
D gene: .

CDR3 protein: CASSTPGQGYEQYF
CDR3 DNA: TGTGCCAGCAGTACTCCGGGACAGGGTTACGAGCAGTACTTC
J gene: TRBJ2-7
V gene: TRBV6-6
clone size: .
D gene: TRBD1

CDR3 protein: CASSYSSAGGRYTQYF
CDR3 DNA: TGTGCCAGCAGTTACTCCTCGGCGGGAGGGCGGTATACGCAGTATTTT
J gene: TRBJ2-3
V gene: TRBV6-5
clone size: .
D gene: TRBD2

CDR3 protein: CASSLFLGETEAFF
CDR3 DNA: TGTGCCAGCAGTTTATTTCTAGGGGAAACTGAAGCTTTCTTT
J gene: TRBJ1-1
V gene: TRBV28
clone size: .
D gene: .

CDR3 protein: CSVLYNRDRGFGYGYTF
CDR3 DNA: TGCAGCGTTTTATATAACCGGGACAGGGGTTTTGGCTATGGCTACACCTTC
J gene: TRBJ1-2
V gene: TRBV29-1
clone size: .
D gene: TRBD1

CDR3 protein: CASSKGLAATSYEQYF
CDR3 DNA: TGTGCCAGCAGCAAGGGACTAGCGGCCACCTCCTACGAGCAGTACTTC
J gene: TRBJ2-7
V gene: TRBV7-9
clone size: few
D gene: TRBD2

CDR3 protein: CSVGQYAQPQHF
CDR3 DNA: TGCAGCGTTGGACAGTACGCCCAGCCCCAGCATTTT
J gene: TRBJ1-5
V gene: TRBV29-1
clone size: few
D gene: .

CDR3 protein: CAWSKFISGDGTDTQYF
CDR3 DNA: TGTGCCTGGAGTAAATTTATCTCGGGAGACGGCACAGATACGCAGTATTTT
J gene: TRBJ2-3
V gene: TRBV30
clone size: once
D gene: .

CDR3 protein: CASSSVQEAGDSEGQYF
CDR3 DNA: TGTGCCAGCAGCTCCGTCCAAGAAGCGGGAGATTCCGAGGGGCAGTATTTT
J gene: TRBJ2-3
V gene: TRBV7-6
clone size: .
D gene: TRBD2

CDR3 protein: CATSTGTGGVYEQYF
CDR3 DNA: TGTGCCACCAGCACCGGGACAGGGGGCGTCTACGAGCAGTACTTC
J gene: TRBJ2-7
V gene: TRBV15
clone size: .
D gene: TRBD1

CDR3 protein: CASSPSGSGYEQYF
CDR3 DNA: TGCGCCAGCTCCCCTAGCGGGAGTGGCTACGAGCAGTACTTC
J gene: TRBJ2-7
V gene: TRBV5-1
clone size: once
D gene: TRBD2

CDR3 protein: CASSYRGGPNEKLFF
CDR3 DNA: TGTGCCAGCAGTTACAGGGGCGGACCTAATGAAAAACTGTTTTTT
J gene: TRBJ1-4
V gene: TRBV6-5
clone size: .
D gene: .

CDR3 protein: CASSLVRPSGNTIYF
CDR3 DNA: TGTGCCAGCAGCTTAGTCAGGCCCTCTGGAAACACCATATATTTT
J gene: TRBJ1-3
V gene: TRBV11-2
clone size: .
D gene: .

CDR3 protein: CATGTGEYEQYF
CDR3 DNA: TGTGCCACCGGGACAGGGGAGTACGAGCAGTACTTC
J gene: TRBJ2-7
V gene: TRBV15
clone size: .
D gene: TRBD1

CDR3 protein: CASSDTVYGYTF
CDR3 DNA: TGTGCCAGCAGTGACACGGTCTATGGCTACACCTTC
J gene: TRBJ1-2
V gene: TRBV2
clone size: few
D gene: .

CDR3 protein: CASSEASGRTGELFF
CDR3 DNA: TGTGCCAGCAGTGAAGCTAGCGGGAGGACCGGGGAGCTGTTTTTT
J gene: TRBJ2-2
V gene: TRBV2
clone size: .
D gene: TRBD2

CDR3 protein: CASSISGGTNIQYF
CDR3 DNA: TGCGCCAGCAGCATTAGCGGAGGGACAAACATTCAGTACTTC
J gene: TRBJ2-4
V gene: TRBV5-1
clone size: .
D gene: .

CDR3 protein: CASSHPHLGGVYSNQPQHF
CDR3 DNA: TGTGCCAGCAGCCATCCTCACCTAGGGGGCGTCTATAGCAATCAGCCCCAGCATTTT
J gene: TRBJ1-5
V gene: TRBV4-2
clone size: .
D gene: TRBD1

CDR3 protein: CASSLSHQGTEAFF
CDR3 DNA: TGTGCCAGCAGCTTGTCTCATCAGGGGACTGAAGCTTTCTTT
J gene: TRBJ1-1
V gene: TRBV11-2
clone size: .
D gene: .

CDR3 protein: CASSYGGGPKEKLFF
CDR3 DNA: TGTGCCAGCAGTTACGGGGGGGGGCCCAAAGAAAAACTGTTTTTT
J gene: TRBJ1-4
V gene: TRBV6-5
clone size: .
D gene: .

CDR3 protein: CASSKRDAGLYEQYF
CDR3 DNA: TGTGCCAGCAGTAAGCGGGACGCCGGCCTTTACGAGCAGTACTTC
J gene: TRBJ2-7
V gene: TRBV27
clone size: .
D gene: TRBD2

CDR3 protein: CAWSLAGVSETQYF
CDR3 DNA: TGTGCCTGGAGTTTAGCGGGAGTGTCAGAGACCCAGTACTTC
J gene: TRBJ2-5
V gene: TRBV30
clone size: .
D gene: TRBD2

CDR3 protein: CSATPSGPQHF
CDR3 DNA: TGCAGTGCTACACCCTCGGGGCCCCAGCATTTT
J gene: TRBJ1-5
V gene: TRBV20-1
clone size: .
D gene: .

CDR3 protein: CASSGGQGNTEAFF
CDR3 DNA: TGCGCCAGCAGTGGGGGCCAAGGGAACACTGAAGCTTTCTTT
J gene: TRBJ1-1
V gene: TRBV10-1
clone size: .
D gene: .

CDR3 protein: CASSLEVTGRREQYF
CDR3 DNA: TGCGCCAGCAGCTTGGAGGTGACAGGTAGGCGCGAGCAGTACTTC
J gene: TRBJ2-7
V gene: TRBV5-1
clone size: .
D gene: .

CDR3 protein: CASSLAASGVNEQFF
CDR3 DNA: TGTGCCAGCAGCTTGGCGGCTAGCGGGGTCAATGAGCAGTTCTTC
J gene: TRBJ2-1
V gene: TRBV5-4
clone size: .
D gene: TRBD2

CDR3 protein: CASSDGLVLPHEQYF
CDR3 DNA: TGTGCCAGCAGCGACGGACTAGTCCTTCCCCACGAGCAGTACTTC
J gene: TRBJ2-7
V gene: TRBV11-1
clone size: few
D gene: TRBD2

CDR3 protein: CASSIYRGAYEQYF
CDR3 DNA: TGTGCCAGTAGTATCTACAGGGGCGCCTACGAGCAGTACTTC
J gene: TRBJ2-7
V gene: TRBV19
clone size: .
D gene: TRBD1

CDR3 protein: CASGDRANTEAFF
CDR3 DNA: TGTGCCAGTGGGGACAGGGCAAACACTGAAGCTTTCTTT
J gene: TRBJ1-1
V gene: TRBV19
clone size: .
D gene: TRBD1

CDR3 protein: CSVTGTLNPQRYNEQFF
CDR3 DNA: TGCAGCGTTACCGGGACTCTCAACCCCCAACGCTACAATGAGCAGTTCTTC
J gene: TRBJ2-1
V gene: TRBV29-1
clone size: .
D gene: .

CDR3 protein: CASSDPLAGGSDEQFF
CDR3 DNA: TGTGCCAGCAGTGACCCACTAGCGGGAGGATCCGATGAGCAGTTCTTC
J gene: TRBJ2-1
V gene: TRBV25-1
clone size: .
D gene: TRBD2

CDR3 protein: CASSLGLAGAETQYF
CDR3 DNA: TGTGCCAGCAGCTTGGGACTAGCGGGAGCAGAGACCCAGTACTTC
J gene: TRBJ2-5
V gene: TRBV5-4
clone size: .
D gene: TRBD2

CDR3 protein: CASSLGLMGASYEQYF
CDR3 DNA: TGCGCCAGCAGCTTGGGGCTGATGGGAGCGAGCTACGAGCAGTACTTC
J gene: TRBJ2-7
V gene: TRBV5-1
clone size: .
D gene: .

CDR3 protein: CSVQPLAEARPYEQYF
CDR3 DNA: TGCAGCGTCCAACCCCTAGCGGAGGCGAGACCCTACGAGCAGTACTTC
J gene: TRBJ2-7
V gene: TRBV29-1
clone size: .
D gene: TRBD2

CDR3 protein: CASSETDRDTEAFF
CDR3 DNA: TGTGCCAGCAGTGAAACGGACAGGGACACTGAAGCTTTCTTT
J gene: TRBJ1-1
V gene: TRBV6-1
clone size: .
D gene: TRBD1

CDR3 protein: CASRNRGFGRETQYF
CDR3 DNA: TGTGCCAGCAGAAACCGGGGCTTTGGGAGGGAGACCCAGTACTTC
J gene: TRBJ2-5
V gene: TRBV6-5
clone size: once
D gene: .

CDR3 protein: CASRQGGPNEKLFF
CDR3 DNA: TGTGCCAGCAGACAGGGAGGGCCTAATGAAAAACTGTTTTTT
J gene: TRBJ1-4
V gene: TRBV28
clone size: .
D gene: .

CDR3 protein: CASSSIGAGLREQYF
CDR3 DNA: TGTGCCAGCTCATCGATCGGGGCAGGACTACGGGAGCAGTACTTC
J gene: TRBJ2-7
V gene: TRBV18
clone size: once
D gene: .

CDR3 protein: CASSSGAPQETQYF
CDR3 DNA: TGTGCCAGCAGCTCAGGGGCCCCCCAAGAGACCCAGTACTTC
J gene: TRBJ2-5
V gene: TRBV9
clone size: once
D gene: .

CDR3 protein: CASSFSIGNTEAFF
CDR3 DNA: TGTGCCAGCAGCTTTTCCATCGGGAACACTGAAGCTTTCTTT
J gene: TRBJ1-1
V gene: TRBV7-2
clone size: .
D gene: .